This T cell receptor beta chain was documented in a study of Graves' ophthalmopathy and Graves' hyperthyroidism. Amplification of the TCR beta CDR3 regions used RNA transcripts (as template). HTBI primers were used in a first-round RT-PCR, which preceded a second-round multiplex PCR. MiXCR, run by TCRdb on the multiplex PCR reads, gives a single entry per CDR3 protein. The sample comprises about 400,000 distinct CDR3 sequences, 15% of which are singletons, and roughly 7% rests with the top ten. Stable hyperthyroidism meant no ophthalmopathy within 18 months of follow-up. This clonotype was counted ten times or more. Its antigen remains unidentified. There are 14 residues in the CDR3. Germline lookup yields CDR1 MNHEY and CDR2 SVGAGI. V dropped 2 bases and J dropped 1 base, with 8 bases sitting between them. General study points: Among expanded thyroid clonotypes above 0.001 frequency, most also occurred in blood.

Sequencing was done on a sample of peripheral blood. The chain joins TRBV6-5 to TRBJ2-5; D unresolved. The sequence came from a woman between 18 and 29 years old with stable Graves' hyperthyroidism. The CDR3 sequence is CASSYGQLQETQYF. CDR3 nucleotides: TGTGCCAGCAGTTACGGGCAGCTCCAAGAGACCCAGTACTTC.